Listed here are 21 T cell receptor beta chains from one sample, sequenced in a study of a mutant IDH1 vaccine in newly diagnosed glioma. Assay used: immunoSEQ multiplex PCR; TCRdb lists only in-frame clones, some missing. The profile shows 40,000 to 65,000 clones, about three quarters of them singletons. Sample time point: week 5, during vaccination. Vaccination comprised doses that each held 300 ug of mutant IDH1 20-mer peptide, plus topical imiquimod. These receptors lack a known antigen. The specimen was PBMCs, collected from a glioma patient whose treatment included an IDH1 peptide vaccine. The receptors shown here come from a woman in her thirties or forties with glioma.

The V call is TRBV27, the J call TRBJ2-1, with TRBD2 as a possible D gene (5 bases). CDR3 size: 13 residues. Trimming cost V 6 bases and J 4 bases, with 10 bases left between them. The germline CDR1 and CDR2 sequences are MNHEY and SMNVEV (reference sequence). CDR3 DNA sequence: TGTGCCAGCAGCCGCGGGCCATACAATGAGCAGTTCTTC. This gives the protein CASSRGPYNEQFF.

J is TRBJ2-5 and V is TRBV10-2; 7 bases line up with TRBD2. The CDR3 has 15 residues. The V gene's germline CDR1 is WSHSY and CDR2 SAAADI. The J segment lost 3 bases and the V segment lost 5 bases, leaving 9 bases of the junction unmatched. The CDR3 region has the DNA TGCGCCAGCAGTCCAGCGGGATATTCGAAAGAGACCCAGTACTTC. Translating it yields CASSPAGYSKETQYF.

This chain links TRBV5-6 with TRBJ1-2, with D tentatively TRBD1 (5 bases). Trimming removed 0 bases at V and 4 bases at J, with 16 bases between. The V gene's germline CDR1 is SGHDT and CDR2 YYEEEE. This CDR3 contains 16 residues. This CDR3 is CASSLATAGPFYGYTF. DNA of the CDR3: TGTGCCAGCAGCTTGGCCACGGCAGGGCCCTTCTATGGCTACACCTTC.

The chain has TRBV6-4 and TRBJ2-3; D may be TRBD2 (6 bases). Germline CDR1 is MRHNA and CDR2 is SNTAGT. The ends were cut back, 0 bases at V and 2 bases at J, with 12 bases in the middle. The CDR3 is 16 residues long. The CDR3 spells CASSDSKASATDTQYF. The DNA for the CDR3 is TGTGCCAGCAGTGACTCGAAAGCTAGCGCCACAGATACGCAGTATTTT.

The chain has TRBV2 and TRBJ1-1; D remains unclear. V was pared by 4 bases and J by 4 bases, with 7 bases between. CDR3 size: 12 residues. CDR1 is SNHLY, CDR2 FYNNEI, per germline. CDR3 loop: CASSASGTEAFF. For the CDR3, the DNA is TGTGCCAGCAGTGCGTCGGGCACTGAAGCTTTCTTT. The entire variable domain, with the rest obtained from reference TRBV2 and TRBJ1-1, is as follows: EPEVTQTPSHQVTQMGQEVILRCVPISNHLYFYWYRQILGQKVEFLVSFYNNEISEKSEIFDDQFSVERPDGSNFTLKIRSTKLEDSAMYFCASSASGTEAFFGQGTRLTVV.

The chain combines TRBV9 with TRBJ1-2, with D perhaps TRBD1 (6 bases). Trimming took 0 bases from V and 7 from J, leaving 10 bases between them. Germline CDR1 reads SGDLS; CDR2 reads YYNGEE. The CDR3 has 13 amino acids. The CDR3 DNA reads TGTGCCAGCAGCGTAGTGGCAGGGGTTGGCTACACCTTC. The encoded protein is CASSVVAGVGYTF. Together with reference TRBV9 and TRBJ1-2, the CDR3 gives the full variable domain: DSGVTQTPKHLITATGQRVTLRCSPRSGDLSVYWYQQSLDQGLQFLIQYYNGEERAKGNILERFSAQQFPDLHSELNLSSLELGDSALYFCASSVVAGVGYTFGSGTRLTVV.

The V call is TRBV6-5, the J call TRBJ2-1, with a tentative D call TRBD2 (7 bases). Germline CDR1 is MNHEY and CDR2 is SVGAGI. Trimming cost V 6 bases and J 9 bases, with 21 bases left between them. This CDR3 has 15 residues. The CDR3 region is CASSTGGNGRGEQFF. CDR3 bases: TGTGCCAGCAGCACGGGGGGCAATGGTCGGGGTGAGCAGTTCTTC.

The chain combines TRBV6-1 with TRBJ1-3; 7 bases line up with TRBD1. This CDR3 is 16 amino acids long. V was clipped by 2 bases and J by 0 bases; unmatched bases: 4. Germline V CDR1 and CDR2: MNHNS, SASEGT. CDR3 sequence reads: CASSERGQLSGNTIYF. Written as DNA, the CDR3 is TGTGCCAGCAGTGAAAGGGGACAGCTCTCTGGAAACACCATATATTTT.

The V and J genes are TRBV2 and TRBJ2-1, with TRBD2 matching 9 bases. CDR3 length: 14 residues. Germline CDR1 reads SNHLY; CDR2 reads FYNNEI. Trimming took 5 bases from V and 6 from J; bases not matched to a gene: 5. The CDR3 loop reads CASSSSGGLNEQFF. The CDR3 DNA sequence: TGTGCCAGCAGTAGTAGCGGGGGCCTCAATGAGCAGTTCTTC. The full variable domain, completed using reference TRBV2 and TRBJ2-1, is EPEVTQTPSHQVTQMGQEVILRCVPISNHLYFYWYRQILGQKVEFLVSFYNNEISEKSEIFDDQFSVERPDGSNFTLKIRSTKLEDSAMYFCASSSSGGLNEQFFGPGTRLTVL.

The CDR3: CATSSRLYEQYF. Written as DNA, the CDR3 is TGTGCCACCAGCAGTCGACTCTACGAGCAGTACTTC. The chain links TRBV15 to TRBJ2-7; D not resolved. The germline V and J ends were trimmed by 3 bases and 3 bases, with 6 bases remaining between them. Per germline, CDR1 LNHNV and CDR2 YYDKDF (reference sequence). The CDR3 is made up of 12 amino acids.

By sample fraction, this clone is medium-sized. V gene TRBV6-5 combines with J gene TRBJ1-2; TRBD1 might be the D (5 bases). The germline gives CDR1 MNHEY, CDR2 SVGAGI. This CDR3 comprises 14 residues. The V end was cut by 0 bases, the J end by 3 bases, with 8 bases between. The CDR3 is CASSYSWGDYGYTF. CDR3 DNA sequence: TGTGCCAGCAGTTACTCCTGGGGCGACTATGGCTACACCTTC.

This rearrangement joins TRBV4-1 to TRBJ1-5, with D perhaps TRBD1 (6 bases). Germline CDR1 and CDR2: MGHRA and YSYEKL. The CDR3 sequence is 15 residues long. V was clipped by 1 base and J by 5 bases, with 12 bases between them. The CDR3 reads CASSQARGIDQPQHF. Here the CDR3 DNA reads TGCGCCAGCAGCCAAGCGAGGGGGATAGATCAGCCCCAGCATTTT.

The CDR3, as DNA: TGTGCCAGCAGCTTACCGACAGGAACTAATGAAAAACTGTTTTTT. Its translation is CASSLPTGTNEKLFF. This sequence joins TRBV7-6 and TRBJ1-4, with D perhaps matching TRBD1 (6 bases). Looked up from germline, CDR1 is SGHVS and CDR2 is FNYEAQ. The CDR3 is 15 amino acids. Trimming took 2 bases from V and 1 from J, leaving 8 bases between them.

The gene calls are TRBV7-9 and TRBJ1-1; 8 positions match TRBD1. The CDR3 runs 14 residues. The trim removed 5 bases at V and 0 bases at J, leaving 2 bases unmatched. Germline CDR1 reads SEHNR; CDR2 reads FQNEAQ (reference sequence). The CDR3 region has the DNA TGTGCCAGCAGCGGGGACAGGCTGAACACTGAAGCTTTCTTT. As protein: CASSGDRLNTEAFF.

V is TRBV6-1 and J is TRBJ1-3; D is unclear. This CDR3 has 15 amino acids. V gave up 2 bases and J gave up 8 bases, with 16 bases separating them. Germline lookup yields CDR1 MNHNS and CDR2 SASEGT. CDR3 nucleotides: TGTGCCAGCAGTGAAAAATTCGGGGAGGCAGACACCATATATTTT. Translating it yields CASSEKFGEADTIYF.

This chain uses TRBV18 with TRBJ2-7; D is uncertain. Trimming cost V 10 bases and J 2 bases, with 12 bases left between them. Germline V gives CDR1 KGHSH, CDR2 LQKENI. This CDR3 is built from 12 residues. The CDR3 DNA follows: TGTGCCACCCCCTCTTCCCCCTACGAGCAGTACTTC. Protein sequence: CATPSSPYEQYF.

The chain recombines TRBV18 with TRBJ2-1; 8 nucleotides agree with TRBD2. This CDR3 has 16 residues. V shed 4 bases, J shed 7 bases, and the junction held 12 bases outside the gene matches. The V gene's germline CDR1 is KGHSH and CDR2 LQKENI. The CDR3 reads CASSHPPGGQENEQFF. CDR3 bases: TGTGCCAGCTCACACCCGCCGGGGGGGCAGGAGAATGAGCAGTTCTTC.

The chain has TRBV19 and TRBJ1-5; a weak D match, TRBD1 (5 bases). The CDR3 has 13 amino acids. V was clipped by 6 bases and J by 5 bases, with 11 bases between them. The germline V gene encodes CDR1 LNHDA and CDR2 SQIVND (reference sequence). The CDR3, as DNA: TGTGCCAGTAGCACAGGTTTTTATCAGCCCCAGCATTTT. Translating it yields CASSTGFYQPQHF.

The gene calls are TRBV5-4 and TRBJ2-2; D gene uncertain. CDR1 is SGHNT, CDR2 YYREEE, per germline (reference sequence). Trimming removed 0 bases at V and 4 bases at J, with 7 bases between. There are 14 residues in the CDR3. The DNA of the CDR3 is TGTGCCAGCAGCTTGGCGGGCTTCACCGGGGAGCTGTTTTTT. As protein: CASSLAGFTGELFF.

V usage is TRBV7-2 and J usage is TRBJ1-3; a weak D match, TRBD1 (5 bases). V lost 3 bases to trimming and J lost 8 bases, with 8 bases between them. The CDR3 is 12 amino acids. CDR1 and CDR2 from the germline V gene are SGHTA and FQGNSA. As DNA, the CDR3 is TGTGCCAGCAGCTTGGACACTCACACCATATATTTT. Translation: CASSLDTHTIYF.

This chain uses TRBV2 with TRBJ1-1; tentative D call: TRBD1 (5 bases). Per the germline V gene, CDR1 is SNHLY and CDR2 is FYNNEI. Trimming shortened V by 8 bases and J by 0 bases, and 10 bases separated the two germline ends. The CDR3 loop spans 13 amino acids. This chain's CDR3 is CASPGDLNTEAFF. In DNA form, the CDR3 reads TGTGCCAGCCCTGGGGACCTGAACACTGAAGCTTTCTTT.